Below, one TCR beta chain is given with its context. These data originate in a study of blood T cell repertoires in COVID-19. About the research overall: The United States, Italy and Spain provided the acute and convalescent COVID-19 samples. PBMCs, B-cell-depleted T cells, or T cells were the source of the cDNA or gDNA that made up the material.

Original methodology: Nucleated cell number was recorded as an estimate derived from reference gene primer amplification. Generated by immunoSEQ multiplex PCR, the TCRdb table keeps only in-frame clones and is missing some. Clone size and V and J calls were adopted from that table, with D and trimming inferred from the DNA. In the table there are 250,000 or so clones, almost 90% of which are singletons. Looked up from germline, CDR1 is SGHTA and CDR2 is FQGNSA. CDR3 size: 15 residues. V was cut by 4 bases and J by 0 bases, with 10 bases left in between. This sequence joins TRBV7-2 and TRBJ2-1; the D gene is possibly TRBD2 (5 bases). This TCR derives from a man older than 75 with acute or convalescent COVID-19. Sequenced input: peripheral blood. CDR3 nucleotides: TGTGCCAGCAGCTATTCGGGGAGCTCCTACAATGAGCAGTTCTTC. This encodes CASSYSGSSYNEQFF.